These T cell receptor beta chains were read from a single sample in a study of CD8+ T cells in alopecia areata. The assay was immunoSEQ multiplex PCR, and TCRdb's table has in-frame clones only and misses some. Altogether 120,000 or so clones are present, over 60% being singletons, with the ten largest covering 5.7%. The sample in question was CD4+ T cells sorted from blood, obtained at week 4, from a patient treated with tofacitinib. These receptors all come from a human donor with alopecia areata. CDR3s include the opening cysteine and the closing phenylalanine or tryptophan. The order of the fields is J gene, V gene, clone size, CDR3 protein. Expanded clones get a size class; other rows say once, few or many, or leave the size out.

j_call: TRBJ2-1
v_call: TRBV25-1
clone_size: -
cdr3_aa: CASSEIQVSYNEQFF

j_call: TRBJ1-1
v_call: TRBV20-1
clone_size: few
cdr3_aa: CSARTSKEAFF

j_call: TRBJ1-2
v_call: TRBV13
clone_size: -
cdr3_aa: CASSPTGRWSYGYTF

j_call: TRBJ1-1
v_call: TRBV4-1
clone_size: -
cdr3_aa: CASSQPGQKNTEAFF

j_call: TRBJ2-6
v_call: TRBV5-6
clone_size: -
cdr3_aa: CASSPPAGANVLTF

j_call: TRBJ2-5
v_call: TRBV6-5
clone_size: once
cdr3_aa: CASSYSASQETQYF

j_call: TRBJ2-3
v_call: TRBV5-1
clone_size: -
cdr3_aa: CASSSHPGGDTQYF

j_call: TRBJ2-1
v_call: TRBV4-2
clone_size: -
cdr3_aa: CASSSRQGNNEQFF

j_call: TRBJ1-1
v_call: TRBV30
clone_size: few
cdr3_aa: CAWSIPANTEAFF

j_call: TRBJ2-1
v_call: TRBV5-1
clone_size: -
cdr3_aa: CASSLDRGPNNEQFF

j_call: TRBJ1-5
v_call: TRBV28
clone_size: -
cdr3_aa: CASRGNNQPQHF

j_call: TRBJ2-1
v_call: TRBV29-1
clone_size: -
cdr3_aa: CSVESSGGYNEQFF

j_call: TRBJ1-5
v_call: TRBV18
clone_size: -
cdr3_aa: CASSPGQGDQPQHF

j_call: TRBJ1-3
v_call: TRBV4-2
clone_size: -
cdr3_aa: CASSQVGTAGNTIYF

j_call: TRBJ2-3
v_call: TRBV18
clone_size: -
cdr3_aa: CASSRARTGARTDTQYF

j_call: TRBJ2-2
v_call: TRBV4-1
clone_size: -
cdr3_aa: CASSPVTGNGELFF

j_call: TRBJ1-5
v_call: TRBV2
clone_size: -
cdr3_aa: CASRRSNQPQHF

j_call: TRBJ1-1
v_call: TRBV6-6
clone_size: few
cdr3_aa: CASEAGVNTEAFF

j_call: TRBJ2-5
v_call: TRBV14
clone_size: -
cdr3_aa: CASSQDWGMETQYF

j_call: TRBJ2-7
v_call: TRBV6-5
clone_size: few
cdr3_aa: CASSYDGTYEQYF

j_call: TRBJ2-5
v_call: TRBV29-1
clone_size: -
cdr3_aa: CSGTTTSQETQYF

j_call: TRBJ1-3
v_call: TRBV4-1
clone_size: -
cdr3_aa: CASSQDLSRGTIYF

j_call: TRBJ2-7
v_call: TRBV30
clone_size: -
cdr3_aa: CAWRDLRTYTYEQYF

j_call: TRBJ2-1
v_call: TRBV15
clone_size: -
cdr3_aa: CATSRGAGSYNEQFF

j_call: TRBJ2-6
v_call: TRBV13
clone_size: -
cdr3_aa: CASSFARLSGANVLTF

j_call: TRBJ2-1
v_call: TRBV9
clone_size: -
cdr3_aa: CASSVLWGSDEQFF

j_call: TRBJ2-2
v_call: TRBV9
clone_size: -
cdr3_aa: CASSVYRATGELFF

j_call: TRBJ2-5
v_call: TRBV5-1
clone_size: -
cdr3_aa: CASSLGLGRQETQYF

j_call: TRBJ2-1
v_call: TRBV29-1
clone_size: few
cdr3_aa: CSVQPTAYNEQFF

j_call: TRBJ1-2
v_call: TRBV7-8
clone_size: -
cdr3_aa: CASSWTDGPYGYTF

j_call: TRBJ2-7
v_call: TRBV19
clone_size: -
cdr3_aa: CASSITATYEQYF

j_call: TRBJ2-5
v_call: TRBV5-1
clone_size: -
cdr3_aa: CASSPARQGNTETQYF

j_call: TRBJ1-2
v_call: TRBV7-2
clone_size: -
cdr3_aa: CASRSTRDRGGYTF

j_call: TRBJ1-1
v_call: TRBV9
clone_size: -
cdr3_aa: CASSVAVRDTEAFF

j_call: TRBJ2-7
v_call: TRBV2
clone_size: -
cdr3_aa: CASSESGAHEQYF

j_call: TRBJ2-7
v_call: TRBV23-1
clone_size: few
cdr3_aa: CASIVAGPYEQYF

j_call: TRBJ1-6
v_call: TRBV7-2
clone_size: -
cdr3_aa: CASSSPSDRGGKSLHF

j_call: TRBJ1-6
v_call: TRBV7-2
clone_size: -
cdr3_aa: CASSVTGIDSPLHF

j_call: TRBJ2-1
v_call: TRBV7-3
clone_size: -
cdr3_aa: CASSLPGTAKVF

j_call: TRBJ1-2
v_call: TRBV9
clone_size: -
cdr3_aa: CASSVGQSYGYTF

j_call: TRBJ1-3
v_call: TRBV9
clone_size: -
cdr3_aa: CASSGEAGNTIYF

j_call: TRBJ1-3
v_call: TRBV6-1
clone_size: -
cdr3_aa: CASSDLRGTGGGTIYF

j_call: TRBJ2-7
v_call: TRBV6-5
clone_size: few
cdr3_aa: CASKSSATYEQYF

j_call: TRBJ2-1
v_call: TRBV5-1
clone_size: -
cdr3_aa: CASSATSGSYNEQFF

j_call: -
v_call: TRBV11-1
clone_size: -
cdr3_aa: CASSSGGYEQYF

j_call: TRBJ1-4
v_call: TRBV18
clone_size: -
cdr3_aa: CASSPVGQVGEKLFF

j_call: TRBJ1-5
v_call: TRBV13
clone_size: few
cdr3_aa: CASSFDRGRNQPQHF

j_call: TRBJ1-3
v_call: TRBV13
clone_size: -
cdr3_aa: CASSSQASGNTIYF

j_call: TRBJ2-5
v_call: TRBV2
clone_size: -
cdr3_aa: CASTTEETQYF